Following are 20 T cell receptor beta chains from one sample sequenced in a study of blood T cell repertoires in COVID-19. Method: immunoSEQ multiplex PCR; TCRdb's copy keeps in-frame clones and lacks some. This sample carries over 300,000 clones, roughly 89% of them seen once, and the ten largest clones take approximately 6.2%. Sequencing was done on a sample of peripheral blood. The receptors were sampled from a man aged 18-30 years with active or convalescent COVID-19.

The V gene is TRBV4-1, the J gene TRBJ2-5, with 13 bases identical to TRBD2. From germline, CDR1 is MGHRA and CDR2 YSYEKL. Losses at the gene ends were 3 bases for V and 4 bases for J; bases not matched to a gene: 17. The CDR3 covers 20 residues. The CDR3 here is CASSHLPPPLAGGRGETQYF. CDR3 sequence (DNA): TGCGCCAGCAGCCACCTTCCGCCCCCACTAGCGGGGGGGAGGGGAGAGACCCAGTACTTC.

This clone was found once. Other DNA sequences in the sample encode the same CDR3. The chain links TRBV18 to TRBJ2-5, with 7 bases lining up with TRBD1. The CDR3 runs to 13 residues. The trim removed 4 bases at V and 5 bases at J, leaving 4 bases unmatched. Germline values: CDR1 KGHSH, CDR2 LQKENI. CDR3 sequence (DNA): TGTGCCAGCTCACAACAGGGGCGGGAGACCCAGTACTTC. Protein product: CASSQQGRETQYF.

CDR3 amino acids: CASSRDSKVGELFF. The CDR3 DNA reads TGTGCCAGCAGCCGGGACTCCAAGGTCGGGGAGCTGTTTTTT. The chain combines TRBV7-8 with TRBJ2-2, with a possible D match to TRBD2 (6 bases). The CDR3 is 14 amino acids. The germline gives CDR1 SGHVS, CDR2 FQNEAQ. The V and J ends lost 5 bases and 7 bases respectively, with 14 bases between them. Full variable domain (rest looked up from reference TRBV7-8 and TRBJ2-2): GAGVSQSPRYKVAKRGQDVALRCDPISGHVSLFWYQQALGQGPEFLTYFQNEAQLDKSGLPSDRFFAERPEGSVSTLKIQRTQQEDSAVYLCASSRDSKVGELFFGEGSRLTVL.

The V and J genes are TRBV4-1 and TRBJ1-4; weak D call: TRBD1 (6 bases). Trimming cost V 0 bases and J 4 bases, with 12 bases left between them. The CDR3 length is 16 residues. Per germline, CDR1 MGHRA and CDR2 YSYEKL. The CDR3 DNA follows: TGCGCCAGCAGCCAAGATGAGGGCAGGGGTAATGAAAAACTGTTTTTT. Translation gives CASSQDEGRGNEKLFF.

The rearrangement joins TRBV11-2 to TRBJ2-1, with 8 bases that match TRBD2. Germline CDR1 is SGHAT and CDR2 is FQNNGV. V was pared by 0 bases and J by 7 bases, with 8 bases of the junction left unmatched. This CDR3 has 16 residues. Written as DNA, the CDR3 is TGTGCCAGCAGCTTAGACCCAGCGGGAGTTGCGAATGAGCAGTTCTTC. Its protein product is CASSLDPAGVANEQFF.

The chain has TRBV7-6 and TRBJ2-3; D might be TRBD2 (5 bases). This CDR3 is built from 16 residues. CDR1 SGHVS and CDR2 FNYEAQ come from the germline V gene. Trimming shortened V by 1 base and J by 0 bases, and 11 bases separated the two germline ends. This chain's CDR3 is CASSLGGRTSTDTQYF. The CDR3 DNA reads as TGTGCCAGCAGCTTAGGAGGGAGAACTAGCACAGATACGCAGTATTTT.

The V and J genes are TRBV12-3 or TRBV12-4 and TRBJ1-1, with 7 bases identical to TRBD1. There are 13 residues in the CDR3. The V segment lost 1 base and the J segment 5 bases; nucleotides outside the gene matches: 1. As DNA, the CDR3 is TGTGCCAGCAGTTTAGACAGGGGAACTGAAGCTTTCTTT. It specifies CASSLDRGTEAFF.

V is TRBV4-2 and J is TRBJ2-2, with 13 bases identical to TRBD2. The CDR3 is 16 residues long. Germline V lookup: CDR1 LGHNA, CDR2 YNFKEQ. V lost 5 bases and J lost 4; bases outside the gene matches: 4. The CDR3 loop reads CASSALAGGGTGELFF. The CDR3 nucleotides read TGTGCCAGCAGCGCACTAGCGGGAGGGGGCACCGGGGAGCTGTTTTTT.

The chain couples TRBV28 to TRBJ2-7; the match to TRBD1 covers 7 bases. The V segment lost 7 bases and the J segment 2 bases; nucleotides outside the gene matches: 5. The CDR3 extends over 13 amino acids. CDR1 MDHEN and CDR2 SYDVKM come from the germline V gene. This CDR3 reads CASTLTGTYEQYF. DNA for the CDR3: TGTGCCAGCACCCTGACAGGGACCTACGAGCAGTACTTC. Combining the CDR3 with reference TRBV28 and TRBJ2-7 gives the whole variable domain DVKVTQSSRYLVKRTGEKVFLECVQDMDHENMFWYRQDPGLGLRLIYFSYDVKMKEKGDIPEGYSVSREKKERFSLILESASTNQTSMYLCASTLTGTYEQYFGPGTRLTVT.

The V and J genes are TRBV29-1 and TRBJ2-3; tentatively, D is TRBD2 (7 bases). This CDR3 contains 15 residues. Per germline, CDR1 SQVTM and CDR2 ANQGSEA. V dropped 5 bases and J dropped 1 base, with 16 bases sitting between them. CDR3 bases: TGCAGCGTTTCTCCCAACGGGGGGCGCACAGATACGCAGTATTTT. It encodes CSVSPNGGRTDTQYF.

The V gene is TRBV20-1, the J gene TRBJ2-7, with TRBD2 identical over 9 bases. This CDR3 contains 13 residues. The V gene end was trimmed by 3 bases and the J gene end by 2 bases; junction bases not matched to a gene: 2. The V gene's germline CDR1 is DFQATT and CDR2 SNEGSKA (reference sequence). CDR3 DNA sequence: TGCAGTGCTAGTGGCGGGAGGGCCTACGAGCAGTACTTC. Translated, it gives CSASGGRAYEQYF.

V and J are TRBV28 and TRBJ2-7; 11 positions agree with TRBD2. V lost 3 bases to trimming and J lost 2 bases; unmatched junction nucleotides: 0. The CDR3 length is 14 residues. Germline V CDR1 and CDR2: MDHEN, SYDVKM. CDR3: CASSLTSGAYEQYF. Here the CDR3 DNA reads TGTGCCAGCAGTTTGACTAGCGGGGCCTACGAGCAGTACTTC.

Turning to this clone: This same CDR3 is encoded by further DNA sequences in the sample. CDR3 DNA sequence: TGTGCCAGCAGTTTATCCGGGACAGGTGCTGGAAACACCATATATTTT. Translating it yields CASSLSGTGAGNTIYF. J is TRBJ1-3 and V is TRBV27; TRBD1 matches at 8 bases. Losses at the gene ends were 0 bases for V and 2 bases for J; bases not matched to a gene: 3. The CDR3 sequence is 16 residues long. CDR1 MNHEY and CDR2 SMNVEV come from the germline V gene (reference sequence).

CDR3 in amino acids: CASSLSAGASYGYTF. DNA for the CDR3: TGTGCCAGCAGTTTGTCGGCAGGGGCGTCCTATGGCTACACCTTC. The chain combines TRBV28 with TRBJ1-2; maybe TRBD1 (6 bases). This CDR3 contains 15 residues. Germline values: CDR1 MDHEN, CDR2 SYDVKM. V lost 3 bases, J lost 4 bases, and 15 bases lay in between.

The DNA of the CDR3 is TGTGCCAGCTCTCCGGACAGGGTGGCTCAGCCCCAGCATTTT. This gives the protein CASSPDRVAQPQHF. This chain connects TRBV18 to TRBJ1-5; TRBD1 aligns across 8 bases. Germline CDR1 reads KGHSH; CDR2 reads LQKENI. After removal of 6 bases from V and 6 bases from J, the junction contained 7 bases not matched to a gene. The CDR3 sequence is 14 residues long.

J is TRBJ1-2 and V is TRBV15, with D tentatively TRBD1 (5 bases). CDR1 LNHNV and CDR2 YYDKDF come from the germline V gene (reference sequence). V was shortened by 4 bases and J by 5 bases, with 17 bases between the two germline ends. The CDR3 runs 15 residues. In DNA form, the CDR3 reads TGTGCCACCAGCACCCCGCGGGGGAGGGTGTATGGCTACACCTTC. Protein sequence: CATSTPRGRVYGYTF.

This clone has only a few counts. The chain combines TRBV6-5 with TRBJ1-3; 8 nucleotides agree with TRBD1. Trimming took 5 bases from V and 4 from J; bases not matched to a gene: 7. CDR3 size: 15 residues. Germline loops: CDR1 MNHEY, CDR2 SVGAGI. This chain's CDR3 is CASSQTGAGGNTIYF. DNA of the CDR3: TGTGCCAGCAGTCAGACAGGGGCAGGGGGAAACACCATATATTTT.

CDR3 residues: CASSLSGLYYGYTF. The DNA for the CDR3 is TGTGCCAGCAGTTTATCGGGACTTTACTATGGCTACACCTTC. V is TRBV27 and J is TRBJ1-2, with a tentative D call TRBD1 (5 bases). CDR3 length: 14 residues. Trimming pared 0 bases from V and 3 bases from J, leaving 8 bases between. The germline V gene has CDR1 MNHEY and CDR2 SMNVEV (reference sequence).

This sequence joins TRBV3-1 (or the pseudogene TRBV3-2) and TRBJ2-3; 13 nucleotides align to TRBD2. V lost 3 bases to trimming and J lost 6 bases; unmatched junction nucleotides: 6. Germline V gene sequence: CDR1 LGHDT, CDR2 YNNKEL (reference sequence). The CDR3 is 16 amino acids. The CDR3 sequence is CASSQSTSGGRDTQYF. The CDR3 DNA sequence: TGTGCCAGCAGCCAGTCGACTAGCGGGGGGCGGGATACGCAGTATTTT.

The chain combines TRBV28 with TRBJ1-6; 8 nucleotides match TRBD1. V shed 10 bases, J shed 10 bases, and the junction held 15 bases outside the gene matches. CDR1 and CDR2 from the germline V gene are MDHEN and SYDVKM. The CDR3 runs to 15 residues. CDR3 protein: CATPGPTGAKSPLHF. The CDR3 DNA reads TGTGCCACCCCAGGTCCGACAGGGGCAAAATCACCCCTCCACTTT.